This TCR beta chain was obtained from a study of cytomegalovirus exposure and HLA in healthy donors. With 60 Vbeta and 13 Jbeta primers, the PCR was carried out. The table came from immunoSEQ multiplex PCR; TCRdb's copy has only in-frame clones and leaves some out. The ten most abundant clones cover about 2.7% of a sample with approximately 120,000 clones. In germline, CDR1 is LGHNA, CDR2 YSLEER. The trim removed 5 bases at V and 5 bases at J, leaving 11 bases unmatched. This CDR3 is built from 15 residues. As regards this clone: Its target is unknown.

General study points: Reportedly, cytomegalovirus status was diagnosed with high sensitivity and specificity.

V is TRBV4-3 and J is TRBJ1-2; 7 nucleotides align to TRBD1. The TCR was taken from a man aged 30 to 45 in good health and CMV-seronegative. Sequencing input: PBMCs. The CDR3, as DNA: TGCGCCAGCAGCTTCGGAGGGGGCGGACCGTATGGCTACACCTTC. Translating it yields CASSFGGGGPYGYTF.